Listed below are T cell receptor beta chains from one sample, sequenced in a study of blood T cell repertoires in COVID-19. Repertoires were generated with immunoSEQ multiplex PCR, while TCRdb's copy carries only in-frame clones and drops some. This sample has about 300,000 clones, with 70% to 90% found just once. Sequencing used PBMCs or T cells enriched from blood (not recorded which). The receptors stem from a man in his thirties or forties who had recovered from COVID-19. Both conserved end residues are part of each CDR3. A D gene is named only where the DNA matches it firmly.

D	J	V	length	CDR3
TRBD1	TRBJ1-2	TRBV30	15	CAWSPQGGPVYGYTF
TRBD2	TRBJ2-5	TRBV30	14	CAWSGLASYETQYF
.	TRBJ1-2	TRBV5-1	14	CASSLYQGTYGYTF
TRBD2	TRBJ2-5	TRBV7-2	14	CASSKVSGEVTQYF
.	TRBJ1-1	TRBV18	14	CASSPQGGSTEAFF
.	TRBJ1-3	TRBV5-8	15	CASSFSGMTGNTIYF
.	TRBJ2-1	TRBV6-5	13	CASSSGRGDEQFF
.	TRBJ2-3	TRBV4-1	15	CASSQVESSTDTQYF
TRBD1	TRBJ1-1	TRBV7-9	14	CASSPTGGGTEAFF
TRBD2	TRBJ2-1	TRBV9	13	CASSVGTSNEQFF
.	TRBJ2-1	TRBV3-1/TRBV3-2	15	CASSQGVGGRVEQFF
TRBD1	TRBJ1-2	TRBV9	17	CASSGDRVLEENYGYTF
TRBD1	TRBJ2-2	TRBV30	12	CAWSVLWDRLFF
.	TRBJ1-5	TRBV5-6	12	CASSQFDQPQHF
.	TRBJ1-1	TRBV14	17	CASSQGASGVLNTEAFF
.	TRBJ1-2	TRBV18	15	CASSSFPGMDYGYTF
.	TRBJ2-3	TRBV5-1	15	CASSPRDSGTDTQYF
.	TRBJ1-4	TRBV5-8	12	CASSPGMEKLFF
.	TRBJ1-4	TRBV12-3/TRBV12-4	12	CASSLEREKLFF
.	TRBJ2-2	TRBV9	15	CASSADLPNTGELFF
TRBD2	TRBJ2-5	TRBV4-3	17	CASSQVWSGGAFETQYF
.	TRBJ2-2	TRBV4-2	17	CASSPTGLVGRTGELFF
.	TRBJ1-1	TRBV7-9	15	CASSLRWGGNTEAFF
.	TRBJ1-3	TRBV9	15	CASSPRQSSGNTIYF
TRBD2	TRBJ2-2	TRBV4-1	17	CASSQLGTSGASGELFF
.	TRBJ1-6	TRBV10-3	14	CAIREDRSNSPLHF
.	TRBJ2-4	TRBV6-2/TRBV6-3	15	CASSYRGLAKNIQYF
.	TRBJ1-6	TRBV9	14	CASSVGGFDSPLHF
.	TRBJ2-5	TRBV9	12	CASSTNQETQYF
TRBD1	TRBJ1-2	TRBV4-2	16	CASSQGPQGNNYGYTF
.	TRBJ1-6	TRBV7-2	16	CASSLVSLYRNSPLHF
.	TRBJ1-1	TRBV7-2	14	CASSLYRVNTEAFF
TRBD2	TRBJ2-3	TRBV7-3	16	CASSPGTSNSLDTQYF
.	TRBJ2-1	TRBV6-2/TRBV6-3	17	CASSYYVGPIENNEQFF
TRBD2	TRBJ2-1	TRBV11-1	16	CASSLPSGGAFNEQFF
TRBD2	TRBJ2-3	TRBV7-3	15	CASSLTSGETDTQYF
TRBD1	TRBJ1-1	TRBV7-2	15	CASSPLEGAVTEAFF
.	TRBJ2-3	TRBV7-2	17	CASSPKLGRGRGDTQYF
.	TRBJ2-3	TRBV28	18	CASSLSGGLGSHTDTQYF
TRBD1	TRBJ1-2	TRBV4-2	16	CASSQDGDGTAYGYTF
.	TRBJ1-3	TRBV7-9	15	CASSFTGSWGNTIYF
TRBD2	TRBJ2-7	TRBV29-1	14	CSASGLAGPYEQYF
TRBD1	TRBJ1-6	TRBV5-1	15	CASGLTGTGVSPLHF
TRBD1	TRBJ1-2	TRBV27	16	CASSLSQPGQGYGYTF
TRBD1	TRBJ1-2	TRBV2	16	CASSEVQGKTNYGYTF
TRBD1	TRBJ1-6	TRBV2	15	CASSPGGTGNSPLHF
.	TRBJ2-2	TRBV4-1	14	CASSQSSRTGELFF
.	TRBJ1-3	TRBV5-1	17	CASSPDSVGPRGNTIYF